This TCR beta chain was sequenced in a study of shared clonotypes between healthy human individuals (dated by TCRdb to 2019 to 2021). Regarding the complete study: A couple of women and a few men aged 18 to 49 years were included in the cohort. Per donor, three plates each were used for CD4 naive and CD4 memory, two for CD8 naive, and one for CD8 memory. Different laboratories and diverse techniques were used to prepare libraries and sequence TCR repertoires, to increase sequencing depth and limit assay-specific biases. Blood TCR repertoires of roughly five healthy adults were deeply sequenced to estimate repertoire size and the extent of clonotype sharing between individuals. Per donor, leukapheresis produced somewhere between about 0.94 and 9.5 billion PBMCs. Points the paper makes about the study in general: The genetic and exposure-history diversity represented was limited by the small number of donors. About 4.5% of naive CD4, 3.5% of naive CD8, about 2.4% of memory CD4, and around 0.4% of memory CD8 clonotypes were shared across several donors. Estimated clonotype richness was generally larger for naive than for memory subsets. Higher generation probabilities were observed for clonotypes shared by all four sorted-subset donors than for non-shared clonotypes. Sampling was limited to blood, and TCR repertoires in tissue likely differ from TCR repertoires in blood. Pairwise subsampling indicated that sequencing depth was expected to affect the degree of clonotype sharing among donors. Incomplete sequencing was indicated by rarefaction of sorted-subset datasets, despite the large sequencing depth.

Trimming costs V 3 bases and J 12 bases, and their ends lie 21 bases apart. In the germline V gene, CDR1 corresponds to KGHSH and CDR2 to LQKENI. Counted from cysteine to phenylalanine, this CDR3 has 15 amino acids. Of all the DNA, just the CDR3 is kept, 45 bases in frame from base 1. Using the deep immunoSEQ assay, TCR CDR3 regions were amplified from genomic DNA by multiplex PCR. Extracted genomic DNA from each cell subset was distributed evenly across all wells of several immunoSEQ 96-well plates, and each plate was treated as a replicate. Each replicate PCR for sorted subsets received approximately 220 ng genomic DNA, equal to roughly 30,000 T cell genomes. The purified libraries were quantified using a Qubit 3.0 fluorometer, sized with a Bioanalyzer 2100, and then quantified again using the KAPA Library Quantification kit. A separate single-read 150-cycle Illumina NextSeq 550 flow cell was used to sequence each immunoSEQ 96-well plate. Concerning the study's data processing: The immunoSEQ output contained only junctional sequences without quality scores, so filtering could not match that applied to full-length reads. To assign V/J genes and CDR3, sequences were annotated against IMGT germline references using PyIR, a Python wrapper for IgBLAST v1.9. Any read was removed if the V/J assignment was weak (E-value above 1e-6), the CDR3 was missing, or the read contained stop codons, out-of-frame junctions, or ambiguous translated residues. V3J clonotypes were defined by identical inferred V gene, J gene, and CDR3 amino acid sequence. Percentage overlap between repertoires was computed as shared unique clonotypes divided by the size of the smaller repertoire. Repertoire richness was assessed with RTK rarefaction, the Chao1 estimator, and Recon v2.1 estimates of unobserved clonotypes. Generation probabilities for all TCRbeta clonotypes obtained by the gDNA method from a handful of donors were computed using OLGA. Imported from immuneACCESS, the table was reduced by TCRdb to in-frame sequences with V and J called. These copies leave out some clones; in studies compared against another copy, an unresolved V gene accounts for under half, and the cause of the remainder is not known. V and J calls and clone size are given by that table; D and trimming were obtained from the DNA. A total of 2 million or so clones appear in this sample, over 85% of them only once. The ten largest clones take up roughly 0.13% of the sample.

With regard to this clone: What this receptor recognizes is not known. Base qualities are not provided; no much larger clone lies one nucleotide away.

The donors were healthy, HIV-negative adults who had no recently reported acute infections or vaccinations. Only Caucasian adults living in Nashville, Tennessee, USA were represented among the donors. Magnetic negative selection was used to enrich CD4+ T cells, after which naive cells were positively selected on CD45RA and the negative fraction became the memory subset. Blood was obtained by leukapheresis, after which PBMCs were separated by Ficoll-Histopaque density gradient centrifugation and cryopreserved in liquid nitrogen vapor phase. Analytical flow cytometry was used to check the purity and quantity of each magnetically sorted T cell population. Each sorted fraction had its genomic DNA isolated and then quantified by UV absorbance on a Nanodrop 2000c.

Sequencing was performed on naive CD4+ T cells sorted from blood. The sample's cell subset or site label is to be understood as: CD45RA+ positively selected. The chain joins TRBV18 to TRBJ2-1; the D gene could be either TRBD1 or TRBD2, each agreeing at 5 bases. The sequence came from a man aged 18 to 29 in good health. Here is the DNA: TGTGCCAGCTCACCTGGCGGGCAGGGAAAGTCTGGGCAGTTCTTC. Protein translation: CASSPGGQGKSGQFF.